This paragraph covers one TCR beta chain sequence. Its cognate antigen is unknown. V was clipped by 2 bases and J by 5 bases; unmatched bases: 11. The length of the CDR3 is 17 residues. The germline V gene encodes CDR1 SNHLY and CDR2 FYNNEI. The data were obtained in a study of blood T cells in healthy people across ages. Primed by a sample-barcoded 5' primer and a J-beta primer mix, a second PCR proceeded for about 6 to 12 cycles. A tag from a template-switch adaptor with 12 random nucleotides marked each cDNA molecule. TCRdb redid the calling of the 5' RACE reads with MiXCR, one entry per CDR3 protein. This table has some 1.7 million distinct CDR3 sequences, approximately 28% appearing once. Findings of the study overall: Unsorted PBMC input precluded a conclusive naive versus antigen-experienced comparison.

The authors isolated at least 6 million PBMCs per sample. The TCR sequence derives from a woman aged 30 to 39 in good health. Sequences were obtained from blood. This rearrangement joins TRBV2 to TRBJ2-5; TRBD2 matches at 10 bases. This CDR3 is CASSELAGGLTRETQYF. DNA of the CDR3: TGTGCCAGCAGTGAATTAGCGGGGGGCCTTACCAGGGAGACCCAGTACTTC. Using reference TRBV2 and TRBJ2-5 for the parts outside the CDR3, the full variable domain is EPEVTQTPSHQVTQMGQEVILRCVPISNHLYFYWYRQILGQKVEFLVSFYNNEISEKSEIFDDQFSVERPDGSNFTLKIRSTKLEDSAMYFCASSELAGGLTRETQYFGPGTRLLVL.